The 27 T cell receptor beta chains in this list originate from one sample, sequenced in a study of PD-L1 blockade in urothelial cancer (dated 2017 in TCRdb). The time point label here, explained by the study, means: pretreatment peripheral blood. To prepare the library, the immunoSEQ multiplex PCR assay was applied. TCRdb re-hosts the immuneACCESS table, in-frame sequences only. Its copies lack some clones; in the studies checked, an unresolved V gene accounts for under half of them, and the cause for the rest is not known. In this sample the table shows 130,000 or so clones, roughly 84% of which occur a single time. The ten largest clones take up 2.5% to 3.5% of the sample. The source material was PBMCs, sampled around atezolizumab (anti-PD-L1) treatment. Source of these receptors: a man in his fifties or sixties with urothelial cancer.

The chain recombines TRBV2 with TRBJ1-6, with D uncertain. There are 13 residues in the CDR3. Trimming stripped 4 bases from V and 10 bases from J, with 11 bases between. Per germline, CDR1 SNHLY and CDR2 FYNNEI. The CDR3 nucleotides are TGTGCCAGCAGTGGTACAGAAGGATCACCCCTCCACTTT. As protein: CASSGTEGSPLHF.

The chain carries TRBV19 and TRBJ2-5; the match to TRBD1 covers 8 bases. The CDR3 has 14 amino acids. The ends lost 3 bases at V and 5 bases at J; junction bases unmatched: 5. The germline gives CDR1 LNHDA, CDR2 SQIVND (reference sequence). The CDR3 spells CASSMSAGGETQYF. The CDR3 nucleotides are TGTGCCAGTAGTATGTCGGCAGGGGGCGAGACCCAGTACTTC.

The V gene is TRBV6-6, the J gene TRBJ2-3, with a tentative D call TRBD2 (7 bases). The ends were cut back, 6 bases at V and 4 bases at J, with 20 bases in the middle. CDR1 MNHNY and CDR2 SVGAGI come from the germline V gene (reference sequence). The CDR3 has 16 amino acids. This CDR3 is CASSKGGGRAADTQYF. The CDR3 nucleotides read TGTGCCAGCAGCAAGGGGGGCGGGAGAGCGGCAGATACGCAGTATTTT.

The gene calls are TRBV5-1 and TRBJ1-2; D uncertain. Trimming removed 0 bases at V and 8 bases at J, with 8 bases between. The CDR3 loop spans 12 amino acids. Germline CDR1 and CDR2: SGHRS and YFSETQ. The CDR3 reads CASSLAESGYTF. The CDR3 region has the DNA TGCGCCAGCAGCTTGGCCGAGAGCGGCTACACCTTC.

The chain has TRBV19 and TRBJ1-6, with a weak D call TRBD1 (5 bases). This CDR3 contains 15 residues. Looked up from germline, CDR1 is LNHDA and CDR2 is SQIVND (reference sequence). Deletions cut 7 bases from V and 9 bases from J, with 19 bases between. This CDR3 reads CASTPGGGGGSPLHF. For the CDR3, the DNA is TGTGCCAGTACTCCCGGGGGGGGTGGTGGTTCACCCCTCCACTTT.

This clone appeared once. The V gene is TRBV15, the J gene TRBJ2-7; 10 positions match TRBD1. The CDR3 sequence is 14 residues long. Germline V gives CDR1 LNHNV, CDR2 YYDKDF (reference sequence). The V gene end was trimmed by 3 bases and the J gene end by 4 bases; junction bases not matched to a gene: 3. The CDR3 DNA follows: TGTGCCACCAGCAGGGCGGGACAGGGGTACGAGCAGTACTTC. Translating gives CATSRAGQGYEQYF. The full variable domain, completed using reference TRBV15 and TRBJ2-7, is DAMVIQNPRYQVTQFGKPVTLSCSQTLNHNVMYWYQQKSSQAPKLLFHYYDKDFNNEADTPDNFQSRRPNTSFCFLDIRSPGLGDTAMYLCATSRAGQGYEQYFGPGTRLTVT.

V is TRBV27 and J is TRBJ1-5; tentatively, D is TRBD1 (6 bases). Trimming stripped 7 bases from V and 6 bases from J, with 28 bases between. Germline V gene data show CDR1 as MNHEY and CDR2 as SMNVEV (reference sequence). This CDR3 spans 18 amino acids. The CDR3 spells CASTPPSEVGGAGQPQHF. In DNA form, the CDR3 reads TGTGCCAGCACCCCCCCCTCAGAGGTCGGGGGGGCGGGTCAGCCCCAGCATTTT.

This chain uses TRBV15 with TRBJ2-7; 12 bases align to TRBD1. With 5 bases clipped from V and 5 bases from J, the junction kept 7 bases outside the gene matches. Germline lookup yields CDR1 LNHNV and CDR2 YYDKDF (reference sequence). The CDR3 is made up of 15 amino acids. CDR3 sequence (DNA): TGTGCCACCAGCCCCCGGGACAGGGGGCAAAACGAGCAGTACTTC. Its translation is CATSPRDRGQNEQYF.

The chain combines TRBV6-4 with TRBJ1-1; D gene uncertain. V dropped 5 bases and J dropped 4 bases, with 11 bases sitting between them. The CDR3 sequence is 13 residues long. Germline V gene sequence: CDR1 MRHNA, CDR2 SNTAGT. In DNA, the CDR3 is TGTGCCAGCAGTTCGGAGTTGGGCACTGAAGCTTTCTTT. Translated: CASSSELGTEAFF.

The chain's CDR3 is CASSPPASGSGDEQFF. The CDR3 bases are TGTGCCAGCAGCCCCCCAGCCAGCGGGAGTGGGGATGAGCAGTTCTTC. The chain has TRBV7-2 and TRBJ2-1; TRBD2 agrees at 8 bases. The CDR3 has 16 residues. Trimming removed 5 bases from V and 8 bases from J; junction bases left unmatched: 14. In germline, CDR1 is SGHTA, CDR2 FQGNSA.

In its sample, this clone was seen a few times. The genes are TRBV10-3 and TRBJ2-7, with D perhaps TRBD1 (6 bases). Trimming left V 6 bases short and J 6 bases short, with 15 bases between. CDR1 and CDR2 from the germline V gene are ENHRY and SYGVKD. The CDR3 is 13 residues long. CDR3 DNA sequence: TGTGCCATCAGCCGAGGGGGTGAGTTCGAGCAGTACTTC. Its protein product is CAISRGGEFEQYF.

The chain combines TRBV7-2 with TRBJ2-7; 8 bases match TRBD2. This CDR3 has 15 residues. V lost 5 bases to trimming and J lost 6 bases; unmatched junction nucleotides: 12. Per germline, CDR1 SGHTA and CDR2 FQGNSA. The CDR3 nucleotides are TGTGCCAGCAGCCCCGAACGTAGCGGGACGTCCGAGCAGTACTTC. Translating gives CASSPERSGTSEQYF. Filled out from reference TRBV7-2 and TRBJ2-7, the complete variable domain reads GAGVSQSPSNKVTEKGKDVELRCDPISGHTALYWYRQSLGQGLEFLIYFQGNSAPDKSGLPSDRFSAERTGGSVSTLTIQRTQQEDSAVYLCASSPERSGTSEQYFGPGTRLTVT.

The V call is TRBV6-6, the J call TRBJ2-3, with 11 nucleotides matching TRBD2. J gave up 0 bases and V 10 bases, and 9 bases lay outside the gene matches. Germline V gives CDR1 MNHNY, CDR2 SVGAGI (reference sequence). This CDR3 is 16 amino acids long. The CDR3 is CATGTSGRTSTDTQYF. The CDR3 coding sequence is TGTGCCACCGGGACTAGCGGACGTACTAGCACAGATACGCAGTATTTT.

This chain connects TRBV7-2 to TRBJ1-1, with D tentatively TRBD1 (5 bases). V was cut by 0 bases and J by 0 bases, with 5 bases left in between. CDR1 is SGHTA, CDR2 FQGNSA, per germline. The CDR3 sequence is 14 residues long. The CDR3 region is CASSLAGVNTEAFF. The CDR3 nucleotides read TGTGCCAGCAGCTTAGCAGGGGTGAACACTGAAGCTTTCTTT.

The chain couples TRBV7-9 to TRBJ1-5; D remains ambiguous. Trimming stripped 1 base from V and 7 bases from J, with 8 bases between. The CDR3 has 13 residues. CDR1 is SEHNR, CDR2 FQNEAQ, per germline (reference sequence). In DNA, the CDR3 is TGTGCCAGCAGCTTAGGCTCGGGGCAGCCCCAGCATTTT. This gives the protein CASSLGSGQPQHF. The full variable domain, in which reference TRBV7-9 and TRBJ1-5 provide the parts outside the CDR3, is DTGVSQNPRHKITKRGQNVTFRCDPISEHNRLYWYRQTLGQGPEFLTYFQNEAQLEKSRLLSDRFSAERPKGSFSTLEIQRTEQGDSAMYLCASSLGSGQPQHFGDGTRLSIL.

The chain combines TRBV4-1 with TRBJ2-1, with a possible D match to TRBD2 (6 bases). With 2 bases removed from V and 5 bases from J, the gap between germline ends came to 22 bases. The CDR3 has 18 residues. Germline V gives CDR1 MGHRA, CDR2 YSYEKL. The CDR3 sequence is CASSQTTEEGPTNNEQFF. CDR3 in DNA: TGCGCCAGCAGCCAAACCACCGAGGAGGGGCCGACCAACAATGAGCAGTTCTTC.

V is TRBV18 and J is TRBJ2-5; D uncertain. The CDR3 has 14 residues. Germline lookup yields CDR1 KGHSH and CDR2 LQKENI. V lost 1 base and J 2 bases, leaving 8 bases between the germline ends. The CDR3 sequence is CASSPRPDQETQYF. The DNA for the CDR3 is TGTGCCAGCTCACCACGCCCAGATCAAGAGACCCAGTACTTC.

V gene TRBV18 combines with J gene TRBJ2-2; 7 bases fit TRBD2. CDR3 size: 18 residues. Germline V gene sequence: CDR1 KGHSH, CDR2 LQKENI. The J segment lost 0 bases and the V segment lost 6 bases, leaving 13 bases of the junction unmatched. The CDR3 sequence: CASSPREGGPANTGELFF. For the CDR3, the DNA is TGTGCCAGCTCCCCTCGAGAGGGAGGGCCGGCGAACACCGGGGAGCTGTTTTTT.

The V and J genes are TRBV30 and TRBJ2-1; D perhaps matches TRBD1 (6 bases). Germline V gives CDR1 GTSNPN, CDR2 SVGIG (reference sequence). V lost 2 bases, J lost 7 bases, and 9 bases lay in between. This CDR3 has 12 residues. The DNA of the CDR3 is TGTGCCTGGAGTTTTAGGGGGAATGAGCAGTTCTTC. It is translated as CAWSFRGNEQFF.

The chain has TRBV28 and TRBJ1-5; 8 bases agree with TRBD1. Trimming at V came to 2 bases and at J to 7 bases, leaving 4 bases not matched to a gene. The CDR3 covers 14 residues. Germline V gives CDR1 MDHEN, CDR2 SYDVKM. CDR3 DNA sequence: TGTGCCAGCAGTTTACCAGGGGGCGACCAGCCCCAGCATTTT. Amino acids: CASSLPGGDQPQHF.

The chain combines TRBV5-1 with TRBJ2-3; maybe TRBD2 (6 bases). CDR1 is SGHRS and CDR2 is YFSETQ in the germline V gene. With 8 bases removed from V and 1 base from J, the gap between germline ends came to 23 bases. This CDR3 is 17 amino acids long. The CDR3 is CASQLGSGVLRTDTQYF. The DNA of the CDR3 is TGCGCCAGTCAATTGGGTAGCGGCGTCCTTCGCACAGATACGCAGTATTTT.

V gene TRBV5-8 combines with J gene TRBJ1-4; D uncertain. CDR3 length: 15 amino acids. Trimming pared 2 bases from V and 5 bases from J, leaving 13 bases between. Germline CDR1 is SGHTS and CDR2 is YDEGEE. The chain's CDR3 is CASSFQTNTNEKLFF. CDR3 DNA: TGTGCCAGCAGCTTCCAGACTAATACAAATGAAAAACTGTTTTTT.

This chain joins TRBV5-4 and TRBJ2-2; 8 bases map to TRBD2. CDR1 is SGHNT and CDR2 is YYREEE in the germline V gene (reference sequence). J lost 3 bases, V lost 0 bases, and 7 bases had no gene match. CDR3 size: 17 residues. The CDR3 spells CASSLGSSGRYTGELFF. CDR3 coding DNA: TGTGCCAGCAGCTTGGGGTCCAGCGGGAGATACACCGGGGAGCTGTTTTTT.

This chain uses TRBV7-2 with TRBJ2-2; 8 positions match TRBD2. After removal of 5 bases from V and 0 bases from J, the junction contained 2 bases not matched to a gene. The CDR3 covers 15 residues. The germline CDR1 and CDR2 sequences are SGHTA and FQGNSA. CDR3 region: CASSQLAANTGELFF. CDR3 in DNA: TGTGCCAGCAGCCAACTAGCGGCGAACACCGGGGAGCTGTTTTTT. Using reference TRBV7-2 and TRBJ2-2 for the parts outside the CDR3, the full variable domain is GAGVSQSPSNKVTEKGKDVELRCDPISGHTALYWYRQSLGQGLEFLIYFQGNSAPDKSGLPSDRFSAERTGGSVSTLTIQRTQQEDSAVYLCASSQLAANTGELFFGEGSRLTVL.

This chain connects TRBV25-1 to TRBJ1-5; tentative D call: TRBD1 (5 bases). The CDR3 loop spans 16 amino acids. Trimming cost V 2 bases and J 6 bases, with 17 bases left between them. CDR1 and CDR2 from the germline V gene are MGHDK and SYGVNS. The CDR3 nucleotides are TGTGCCAGCAGTGAAGCTGGGCGCGGGGACGTTCAGCCCCAGCATTTT. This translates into CASSEAGRGDVQPQHF.

DNA for the CDR3: TGCGCCAGCAGCGTAGAGCTAGCGACCAGGGAGCAGTACTTC. Translated: CASSVELATREQYF. The rearrangement joins TRBV5-1 to TRBJ2-7; a weak D match, TRBD2 (6 bases). CDR1 SGHRS and CDR2 YFSETQ come from the germline V gene. V was trimmed by 4 bases and J by 7 bases, leaving 18 bases between them. The CDR3 is made up of 14 amino acids.

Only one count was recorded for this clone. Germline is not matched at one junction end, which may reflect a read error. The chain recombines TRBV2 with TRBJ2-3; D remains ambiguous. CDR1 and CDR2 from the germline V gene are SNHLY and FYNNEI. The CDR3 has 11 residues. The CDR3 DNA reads TGTGCCAGCCGATGGGCAGAGACGCAGTATTTT. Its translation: CASRWAETQYF.